This entry describes one TCR beta chain. The sample belongs to a study of PD-L1 blockade in urothelial cancer. Libraries were prepared by immunoSEQ multiplex PCR; TCRdb keeps only in-frame clonotypes and omits some of them. In the table there are roughly 84,000 clones, 82% of which are singletons. J was trimmed by 2 bases and V by 2 bases; bases with no gene match: 8. In germline, CDR1 is MGHRA, CDR2 YSYEKL. The CDR3 extends over 16 amino acids. This TCR came from a man in his 70s with urothelial cancer. This rearrangement joins TRBV4-1 to TRBJ1-2; 7 nucleotides agree with TRBD1. The sequences come from PBMCs, collected around atezolizumab (anti-PD-L1) treatment. This chain's CDR3 is CASSQSSGTANYGYTF. The CDR3 nucleotides are TGCGCCAGCAGCCAAAGTTCCGGGACAGCCAACTATGGCTACACCTTC.